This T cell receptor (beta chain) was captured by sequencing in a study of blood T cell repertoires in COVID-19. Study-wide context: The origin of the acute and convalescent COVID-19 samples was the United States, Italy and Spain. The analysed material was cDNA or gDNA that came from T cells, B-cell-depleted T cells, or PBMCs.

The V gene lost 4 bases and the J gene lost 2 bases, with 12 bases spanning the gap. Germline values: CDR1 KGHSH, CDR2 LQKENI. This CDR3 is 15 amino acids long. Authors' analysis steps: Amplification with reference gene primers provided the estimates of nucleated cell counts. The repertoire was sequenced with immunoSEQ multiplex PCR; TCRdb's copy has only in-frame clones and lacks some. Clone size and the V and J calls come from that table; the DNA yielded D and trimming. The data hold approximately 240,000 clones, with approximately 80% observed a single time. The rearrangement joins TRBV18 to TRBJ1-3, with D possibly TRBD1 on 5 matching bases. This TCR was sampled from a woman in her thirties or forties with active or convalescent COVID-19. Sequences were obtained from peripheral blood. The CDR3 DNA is TGTGCCAGCTCACGGGGCGGGGAACCTGGAAACACCATATATTTT. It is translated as CASSRGGEPGNTIYF.